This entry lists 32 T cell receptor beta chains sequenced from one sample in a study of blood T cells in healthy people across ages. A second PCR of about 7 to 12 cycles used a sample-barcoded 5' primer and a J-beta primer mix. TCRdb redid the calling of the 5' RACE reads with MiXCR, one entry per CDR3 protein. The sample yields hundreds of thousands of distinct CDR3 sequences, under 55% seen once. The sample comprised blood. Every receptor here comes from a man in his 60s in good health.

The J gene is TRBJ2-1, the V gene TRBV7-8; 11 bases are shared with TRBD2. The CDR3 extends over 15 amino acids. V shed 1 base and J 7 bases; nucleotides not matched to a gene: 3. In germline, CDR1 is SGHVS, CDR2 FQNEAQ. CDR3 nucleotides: TGTGCCAGCAGCTTAGTACCTAGCGGGGGGAATGAGCAGTTCTTC. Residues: CASSLVPSGGNEQFF. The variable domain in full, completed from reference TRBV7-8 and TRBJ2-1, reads GAGVSQSPRYKVAKRGQDVALRCDPISGHVSLFWYQQALGQGPEFLTYFQNEAQLDKSGLPSDRFFAERPEGSVSTLKIQRTQQEDSAVYLCASSLVPSGGNEQFFGPGTRLTVL.

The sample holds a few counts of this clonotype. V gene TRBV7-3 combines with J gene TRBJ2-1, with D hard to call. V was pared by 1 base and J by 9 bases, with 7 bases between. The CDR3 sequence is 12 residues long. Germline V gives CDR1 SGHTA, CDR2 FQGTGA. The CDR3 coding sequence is TGTGCCAGCAGCTTAATTGTGGGTGAGCAGTTCTTC. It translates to CASSLIVGEQFF.

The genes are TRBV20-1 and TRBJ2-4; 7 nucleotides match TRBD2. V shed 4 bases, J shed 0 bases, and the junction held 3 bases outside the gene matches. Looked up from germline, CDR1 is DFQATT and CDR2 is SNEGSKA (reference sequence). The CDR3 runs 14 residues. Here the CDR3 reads CSATGGLAKNIQYF. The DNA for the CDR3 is TGCAGTGCTACCGGGGGGTTAGCCAAAAACATTCAGTACTTC.

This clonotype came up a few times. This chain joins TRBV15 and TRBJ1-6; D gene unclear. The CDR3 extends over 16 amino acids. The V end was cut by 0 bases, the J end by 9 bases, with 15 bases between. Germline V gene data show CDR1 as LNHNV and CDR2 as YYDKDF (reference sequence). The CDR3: CATSRDWSLPGSPLHF. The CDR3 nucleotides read TGTGCCACCAGCAGAGACTGGAGCTTACCGGGTTCACCCCTCCACTTT.

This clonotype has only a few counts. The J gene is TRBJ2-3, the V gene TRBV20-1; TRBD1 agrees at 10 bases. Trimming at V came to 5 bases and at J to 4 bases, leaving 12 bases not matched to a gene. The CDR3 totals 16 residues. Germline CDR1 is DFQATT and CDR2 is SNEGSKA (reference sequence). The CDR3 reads CSAEDPGQGFSDTQYF. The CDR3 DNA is TGCAGTGCTGAGGACCCGGGACAGGGGTTTTCAGATACGCAGTATTTT.

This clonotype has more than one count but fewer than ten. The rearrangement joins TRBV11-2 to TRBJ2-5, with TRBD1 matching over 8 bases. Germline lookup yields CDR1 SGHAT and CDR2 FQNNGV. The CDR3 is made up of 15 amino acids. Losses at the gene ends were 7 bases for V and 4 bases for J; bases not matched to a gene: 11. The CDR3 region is CASTRRQGPIETQYF. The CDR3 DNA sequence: TGTGCCAGCACCCGTAGACAGGGGCCAATAGAGACCCAGTACTTC.

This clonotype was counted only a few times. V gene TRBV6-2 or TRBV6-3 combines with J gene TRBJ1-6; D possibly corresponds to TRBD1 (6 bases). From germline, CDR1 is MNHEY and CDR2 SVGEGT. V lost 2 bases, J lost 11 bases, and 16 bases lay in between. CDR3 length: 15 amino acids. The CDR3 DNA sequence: TGTGCCAGCAGTTACGAACAGGGTCAGGGGCCACCCCTCCACTTT. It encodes CASSYEQGQGPPLHF.

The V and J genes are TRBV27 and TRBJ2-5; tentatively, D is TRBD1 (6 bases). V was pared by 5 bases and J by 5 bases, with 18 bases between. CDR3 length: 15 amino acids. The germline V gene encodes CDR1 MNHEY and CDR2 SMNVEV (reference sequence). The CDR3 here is CASSRKGTPGETQYF. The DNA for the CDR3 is TGTGCCAGCAGTAGAAAGGGGACACCAGGGGAGACCCAGTACTTC.

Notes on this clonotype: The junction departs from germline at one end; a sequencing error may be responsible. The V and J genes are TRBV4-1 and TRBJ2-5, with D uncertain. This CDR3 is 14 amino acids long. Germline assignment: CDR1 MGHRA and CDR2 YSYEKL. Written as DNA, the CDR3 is TGCGCCAGCAGCCAAGTGTACTCCCAAGGGACCCAGTACTTC. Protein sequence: CASSQVYSQGTQYF.

In DNA, the CDR3 is TGTGCCAGCAGTTCTTGGGTTAGCCCCACACATGAGCAGTTCTTC. Its translation: CASSSWVSPTHEQFF. The genes are TRBV28 and TRBJ2-1; D remains ambiguous. Trimming took 4 bases from V and 8 from J, leaving 18 bases between them. Per the germline V gene, CDR1 is MDHEN and CDR2 is SYDVKM. The CDR3 contains 15 residues.

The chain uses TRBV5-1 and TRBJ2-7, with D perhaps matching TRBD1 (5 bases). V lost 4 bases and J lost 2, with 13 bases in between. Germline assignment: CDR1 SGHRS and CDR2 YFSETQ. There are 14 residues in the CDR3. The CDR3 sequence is CASSVEGHTYEQYF. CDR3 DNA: TGCGCCAGCAGCGTGGAAGGACACACCTACGAGCAGTACTTC.

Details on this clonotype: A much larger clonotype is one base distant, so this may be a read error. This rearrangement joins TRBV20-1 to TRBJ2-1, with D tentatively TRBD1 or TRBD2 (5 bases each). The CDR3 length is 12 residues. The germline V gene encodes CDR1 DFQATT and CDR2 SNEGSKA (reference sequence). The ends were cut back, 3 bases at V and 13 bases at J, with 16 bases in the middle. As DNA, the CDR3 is TGCAGTGCTAGGACAAGTACCGGGACCCAGTTCTTC. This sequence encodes CSARTSTGTQFF.

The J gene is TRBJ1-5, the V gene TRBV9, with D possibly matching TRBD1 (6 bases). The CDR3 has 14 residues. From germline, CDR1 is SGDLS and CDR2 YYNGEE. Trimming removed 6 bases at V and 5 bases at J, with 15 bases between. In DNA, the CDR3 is TGTGCCAGCAACACTGGCAGGGGCGATCAGCCCCAGCATTTT. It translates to CASNTGRGDQPQHF.

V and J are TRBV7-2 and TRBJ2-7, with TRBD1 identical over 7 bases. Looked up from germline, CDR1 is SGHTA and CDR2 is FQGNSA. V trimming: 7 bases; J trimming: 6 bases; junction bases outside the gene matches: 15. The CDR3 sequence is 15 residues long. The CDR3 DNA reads TGTGCCAGCACCCCACAGGGGACAAGATCCCTCGAGCAGTACTTC. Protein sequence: CASTPQGTRSLEQYF.

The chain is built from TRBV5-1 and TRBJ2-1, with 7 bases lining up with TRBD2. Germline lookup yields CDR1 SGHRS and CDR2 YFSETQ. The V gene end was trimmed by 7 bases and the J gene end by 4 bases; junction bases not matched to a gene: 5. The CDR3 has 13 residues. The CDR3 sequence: CASRGDEYNEQFF. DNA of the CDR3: TGCGCCAGCCGGGGGGACGAGTACAATGAGCAGTTCTTC.

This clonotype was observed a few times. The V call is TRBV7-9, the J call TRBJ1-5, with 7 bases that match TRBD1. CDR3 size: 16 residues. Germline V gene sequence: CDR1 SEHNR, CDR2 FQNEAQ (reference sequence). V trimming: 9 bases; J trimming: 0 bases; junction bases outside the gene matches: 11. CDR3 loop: CARGGTWPHSNQPQHF. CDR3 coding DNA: TGTGCCAGAGGGGGCACATGGCCCCATAGCAATCAGCCCCAGCATTTT.

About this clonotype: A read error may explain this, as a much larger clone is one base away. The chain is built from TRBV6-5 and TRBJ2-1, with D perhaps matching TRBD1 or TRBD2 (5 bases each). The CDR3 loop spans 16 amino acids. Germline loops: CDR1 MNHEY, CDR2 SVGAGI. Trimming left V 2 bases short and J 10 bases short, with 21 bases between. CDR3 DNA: TGTGCCAGCAGTTACGTGGGGCGCGGAGGCTACTACGAGCAGTTCTTC. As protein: CASSYVGRGGYYEQFF.

The CDR3 DNA sequence: TGTGCCAGCAGCTTACAGGAGTTCGCCTATGGCTACACCTTC. Its protein is CASSLQEFAYGYTF. The chain employs TRBV7-9 and TRBJ1-2; D call uncertain. The V end was cut by 2 bases, the J end by 4 bases, with 11 bases between. Per the germline V gene, CDR1 is SEHNR and CDR2 is FQNEAQ (reference sequence). The CDR3 covers 14 residues.

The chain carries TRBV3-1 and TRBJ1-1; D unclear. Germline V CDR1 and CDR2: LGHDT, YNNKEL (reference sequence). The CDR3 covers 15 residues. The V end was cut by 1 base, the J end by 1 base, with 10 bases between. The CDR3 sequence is CASSQAKGSNTEAFF. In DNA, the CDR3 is TGTGCCAGCAGCCAAGCTAAGGGATCGAACACTGAAGCTTTCTTT.

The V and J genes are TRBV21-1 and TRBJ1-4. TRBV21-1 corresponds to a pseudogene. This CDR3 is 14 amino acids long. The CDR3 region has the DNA TGTGCCAGCAGCGTCGGGGTGTGTCGGGGAAAACTGTTTTTT. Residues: CASSVGVCRGKLFF.

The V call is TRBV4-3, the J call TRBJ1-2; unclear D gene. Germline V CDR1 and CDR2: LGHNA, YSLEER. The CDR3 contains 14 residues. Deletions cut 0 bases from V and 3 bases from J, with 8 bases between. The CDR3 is CASSQDLGDYGYTF. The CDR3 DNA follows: TGCGCCAGCAGCCAAGATTTGGGCGACTATGGCTACACCTTC.

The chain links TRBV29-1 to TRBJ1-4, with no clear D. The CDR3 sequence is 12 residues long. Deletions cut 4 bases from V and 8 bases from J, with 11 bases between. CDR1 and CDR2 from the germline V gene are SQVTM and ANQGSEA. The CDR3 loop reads CSVGNVGEKLFF. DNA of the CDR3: TGCAGCGTTGGTAATGTGGGAGAAAAACTGTTTTTT.

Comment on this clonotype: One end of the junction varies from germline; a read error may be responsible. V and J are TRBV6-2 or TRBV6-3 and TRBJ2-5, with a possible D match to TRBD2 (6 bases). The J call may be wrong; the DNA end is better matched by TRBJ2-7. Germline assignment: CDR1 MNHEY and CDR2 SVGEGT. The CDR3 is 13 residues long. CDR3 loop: CAGSYGAGNEQYF. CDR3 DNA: TGTGCCGGCAGTTACGGAGCGGGCAACGAGCAGTACTTC.

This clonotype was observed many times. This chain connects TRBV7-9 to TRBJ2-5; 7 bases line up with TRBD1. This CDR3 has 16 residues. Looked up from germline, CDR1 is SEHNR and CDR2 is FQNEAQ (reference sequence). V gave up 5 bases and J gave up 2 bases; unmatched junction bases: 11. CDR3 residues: CASSAGTANLQETQYF. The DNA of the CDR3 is TGTGCCAGCAGCGCCGGGACAGCGAATTTACAAGAGACCCAGTACTTC.

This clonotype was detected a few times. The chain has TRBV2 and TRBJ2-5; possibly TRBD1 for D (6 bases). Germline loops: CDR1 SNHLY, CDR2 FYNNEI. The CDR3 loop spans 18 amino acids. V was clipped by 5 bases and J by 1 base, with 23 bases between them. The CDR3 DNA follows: TGTGCCAGCAGTATACCAAAATTGGGCAGGGACACCCAAGAGACCCAGTACTTC. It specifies CASSIPKLGRDTQETQYF.

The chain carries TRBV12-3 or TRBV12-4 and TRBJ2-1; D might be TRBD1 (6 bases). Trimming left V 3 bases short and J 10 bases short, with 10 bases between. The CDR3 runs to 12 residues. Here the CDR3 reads CASSLSRGEQFF. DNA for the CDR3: TGTGCCAGCAGTTTGAGCAGGGGAGAGCAGTTCTTC.

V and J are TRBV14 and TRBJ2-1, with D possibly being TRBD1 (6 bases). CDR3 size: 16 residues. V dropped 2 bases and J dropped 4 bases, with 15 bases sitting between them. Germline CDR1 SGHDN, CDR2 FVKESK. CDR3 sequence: CASSQLDRNFYNEQFF. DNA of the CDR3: TGTGCCAGCAGCCAACTTGACAGGAACTTTTACAATGAGCAGTTCTTC.

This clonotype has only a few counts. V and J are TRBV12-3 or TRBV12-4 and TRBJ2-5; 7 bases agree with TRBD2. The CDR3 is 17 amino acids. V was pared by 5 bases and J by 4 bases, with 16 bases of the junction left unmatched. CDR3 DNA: TGTGCCAGCAGTCCAATTAGGGACTATATAACGAGAGAGACCCAGTACTTC. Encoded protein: CASSPIRDYITRETQYF.

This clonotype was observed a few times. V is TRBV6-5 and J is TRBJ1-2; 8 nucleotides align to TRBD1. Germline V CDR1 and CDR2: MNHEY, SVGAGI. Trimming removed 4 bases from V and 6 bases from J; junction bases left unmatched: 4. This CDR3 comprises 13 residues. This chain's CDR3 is CASSSDRVNGYTF. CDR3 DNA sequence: TGTGCCAGCAGTTCGGACAGGGTGAATGGCTACACCTTC.

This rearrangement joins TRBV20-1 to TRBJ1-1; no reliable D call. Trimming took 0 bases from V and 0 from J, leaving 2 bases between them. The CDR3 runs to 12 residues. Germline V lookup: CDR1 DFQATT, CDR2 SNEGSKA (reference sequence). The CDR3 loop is CSARELNTEAFF. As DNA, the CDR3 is TGCAGTGCTAGAGAGTTGAACACTGAAGCTTTCTTT.

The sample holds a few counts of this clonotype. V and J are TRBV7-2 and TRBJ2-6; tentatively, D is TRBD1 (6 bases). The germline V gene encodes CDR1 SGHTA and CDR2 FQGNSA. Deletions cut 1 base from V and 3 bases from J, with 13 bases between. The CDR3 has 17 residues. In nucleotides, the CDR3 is TGTGCCAGCAGCTTAGGGGTTACAGGGCGTGGGGCCAACGTCCTGACTTTC. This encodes CASSLGVTGRGANVLTF.

The CDR3 loop is CATSDPGTSGGPQYF. The CDR3 DNA reads TGTGCCACCAGTGACCCTGGGACTAGCGGGGGCCCACAGTACTTC. This chain uses TRBV24-1 with TRBJ2-5; 14 bases agree with TRBD2. This CDR3 is built from 15 residues. The germline CDR1 and CDR2 sequences are KGHDR and SFDVKD. V was pared by 4 bases and J by 11 bases, with 8 bases of the junction left unmatched.